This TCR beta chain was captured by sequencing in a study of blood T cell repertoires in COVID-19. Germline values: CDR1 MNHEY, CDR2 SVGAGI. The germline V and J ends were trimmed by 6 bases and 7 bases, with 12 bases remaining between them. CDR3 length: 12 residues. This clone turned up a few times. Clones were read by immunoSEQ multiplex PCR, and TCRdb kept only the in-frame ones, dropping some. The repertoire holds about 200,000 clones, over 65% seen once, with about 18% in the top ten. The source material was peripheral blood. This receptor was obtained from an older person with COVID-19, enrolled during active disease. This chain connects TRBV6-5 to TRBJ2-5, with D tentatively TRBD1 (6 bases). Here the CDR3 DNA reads TGTGCCAGCAGCCCCCTAGGGGGGACCCAGTACTTC. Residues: CASSPLGGTQYF.